This T cell receptor (beta chain) was sequenced during a study of T cell repertoires in cytomegalovirus infection. TCRdb itself ran the reads through MiXCR, one entry per CDR3 protein. The sample gives around 800,000 distinct CDR3 sequences, about 30% of which show up once; roughly an eighth is in the top ten. This clonotype was recorded a few times. Its specificity is unknown. Points from the study as a whole: HLA-C-restricted CMV-specific TCR beta clonotypes were dominant in the ex vivo response. Carriage of CMV together with the relevant HLA was identifiable through cumulative public TCR beta family frequency.

The CDR3 covers 16 residues. V was shortened by 3 bases and J by 1 base, with 16 bases between the two germline ends. Germline values: CDR1 SGHNT, CDR2 YYREEE (reference sequence). This material consisted of cultured CD8+ T cells from PBMCs, taken from culture after CMV antigen stimulation. The receptor's source is a human donor in good health (CMV status not recorded). Some clones in this sample may be carry-over from other donors' samples. This chain uses TRBV5-4 with TRBJ1-1, with D possibly matching TRBD1 (5 bases). The CDR3 DNA reads TGTGCCAGCAGCTCGACCCGAGAAAGGGGGAACACTGAAGCTTTCTTT. This codes for CASSSTRERGNTEAFF.